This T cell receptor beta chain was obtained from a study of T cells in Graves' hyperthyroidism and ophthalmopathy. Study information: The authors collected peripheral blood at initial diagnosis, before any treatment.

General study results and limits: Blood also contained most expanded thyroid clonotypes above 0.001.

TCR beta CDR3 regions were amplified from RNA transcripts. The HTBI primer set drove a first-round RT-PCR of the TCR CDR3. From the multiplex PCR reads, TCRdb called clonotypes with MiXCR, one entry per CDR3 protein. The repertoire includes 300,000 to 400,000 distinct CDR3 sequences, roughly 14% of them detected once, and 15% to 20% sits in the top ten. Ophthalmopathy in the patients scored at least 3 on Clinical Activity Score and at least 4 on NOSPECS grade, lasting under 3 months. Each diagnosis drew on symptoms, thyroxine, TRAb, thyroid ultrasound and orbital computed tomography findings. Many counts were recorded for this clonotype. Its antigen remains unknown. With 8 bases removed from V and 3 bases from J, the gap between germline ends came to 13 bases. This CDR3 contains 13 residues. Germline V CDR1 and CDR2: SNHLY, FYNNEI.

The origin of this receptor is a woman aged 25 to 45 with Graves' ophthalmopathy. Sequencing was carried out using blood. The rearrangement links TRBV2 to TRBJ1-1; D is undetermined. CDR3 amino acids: CASRRVRDTEAFF. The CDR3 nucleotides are TGTGCCAGCCGGAGGGTTCGGGACACTGAAGCTTTCTTT.